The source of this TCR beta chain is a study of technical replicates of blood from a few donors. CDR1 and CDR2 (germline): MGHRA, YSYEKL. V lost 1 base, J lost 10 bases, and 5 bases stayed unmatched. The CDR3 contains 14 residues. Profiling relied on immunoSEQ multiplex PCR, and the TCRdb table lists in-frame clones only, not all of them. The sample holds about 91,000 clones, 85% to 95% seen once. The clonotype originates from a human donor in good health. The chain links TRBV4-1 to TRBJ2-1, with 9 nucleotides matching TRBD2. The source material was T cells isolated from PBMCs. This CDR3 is CASSQGVAGDEQFF. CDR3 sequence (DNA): TGCGCCAGCAGCCAAGGGGTAGCGGGGGACGAGCAGTTCTTC.